The entry that follows covers one T cell receptor beta chain sequence. The antigen is not known. TCRbeta library preparation incorporated unique molecular identifiers. TCRdb re-called the PCR reads through MiXCR, storing one row per CDR3 protein. The sample consists of 500,000 to 600,000 distinct CDR3 sequences, 25% to 30% of them appearing once. This sample was included in a study of T-cell reconstitution after alpha-beta-depleted transplantation in children. General study points: High day-60 TCRbeta diversity in some patients came from surviving recipient T cells and thymic progenitors.

The CDR3 covers 13 residues. V lost 5 bases, J lost 3 bases, and 3 bases stayed unmatched. Germline CDR1 DFQATT, CDR2 SNEGSKA (reference sequence). The clonotype comes from a boy younger than two with Wiskott-Aldrich syndrome, due to receive a stem cell transplant. This chain connects TRBV20-1 to TRBJ2-7, with 11 bases lining up with TRBD2. The specimen comprised PBMCs, sampled before TCRalphabeta/CD19-depleted stem cell transplant. The CDR3 bases are TGCAGTGCTCCCGGACTAGCGGGCTACGAGCAGTACTTC. This sequence encodes CSAPGLAGYEQYF.